One and the same sample provided the 17 T cell receptor beta chains below, sequenced in a study of blood T cell repertoires in COVID-19. Assay: immunoSEQ multiplex PCR; the TCRdb copy retains only in-frame clones and omits some. The sample lists about 250,000 clones, around 88% occurring once. Sequencing input: peripheral blood. These receptor sequences come from a woman aged 80 or over with COVID-19, enrolled during active disease.

V and J are TRBV28 and TRBJ1-2; TRBD1 matches 8 bases. The germline gives CDR1 MDHEN, CDR2 SYDVKM. V lost 6 bases, J lost 8 bases, and 23 bases stayed unmatched. The CDR3 runs 18 residues. CDR3: CASRNSPGAGGGLPGYTF. The CDR3 region has the DNA TGTGCCAGCAGAAATTCCCCGGGTGCAGGGGGCGGCTTACCGGGCTACACCTTC.

The rearrangement links TRBV7-2 to TRBJ2-2; TRBD1 agrees at 10 bases. The germline CDR1 and CDR2 sequences are SGHTA and FQGNSA. The CDR3 has 15 amino acids. V was clipped by 5 bases and J by 5 bases; unmatched bases: 5. The CDR3 here is CASSIGQGVTGELFF. The DNA for the CDR3 is TGTGCCAGCAGCATCGGACAGGGGGTGACCGGGGAGCTGTTTTTT.

This clone has only a few counts. The genes are TRBV29-1 and TRBJ1-2; TRBD1 matches at 7 bases. Unmatched junction bases numbered 4, after V lost 3 bases and J lost 6 bases. CDR3 length equals 12 residues. Per the germline V gene, CDR1 is SQVTM and CDR2 is ANQGSEA. CDR3 loop: CSVEETGHGYTF. DNA of the CDR3: TGCAGCGTTGAGGAGACAGGGCATGGCTACACCTTC. Full variable domain (outside the CDR3, taken from reference TRBV29-1 and TRBJ1-2): SAVISQKPSRDICQRGTSLTIQCQVDSQVTMMFWYRQQPGQSLTLIATANQGSEATYESGFVIDKFPISRPNLTFSTLTVSNMSPEDSSIYLCSVEETGHGYTFGSGTRLTVV.

The gene calls are TRBV5-1 and TRBJ2-6, with TRBD1 identical over 8 bases. This CDR3 is 18 amino acids long. From germline, CDR1 is SGHRS and CDR2 YFSETQ. V trimming: 4 bases; J trimming: 2 bases; junction bases outside the gene matches: 11. The CDR3 loop reads CASSTRTGRRPGANVLTF. CDR3 nucleotide sequence: TGCGCCAGCAGCACGAGGACAGGGCGCCGGCCTGGGGCCAACGTCCTGACTTTC.

The chain couples TRBV28 to TRBJ2-7, with D unresolved. The V end lost 1 base, the J end lost 7 bases, and 11 bases lay between the germline ends. The germline V gene has CDR1 MDHEN and CDR2 SYDVKM. CDR3 length equals 13 residues. CDR3 in DNA: TGTGCCAGCAGTTTATTTACGCCTACGGAGCAGTACTTC. Translation: CASSLFTPTEQYF.

This chain uses TRBV7-6 with TRBJ1-3; TRBD1 aligns across 11 bases. Unmatched junction bases numbered 3, after V lost 0 bases and J lost 2 bases. Germline loops: CDR1 SGHVS, CDR2 FNYEAQ. The CDR3 loop spans 17 amino acids. The CDR3: CASSLAAGQGAGNTIYF. The CDR3 region has the DNA TGTGCCAGCAGCTTAGCGGCGGGACAGGGGGCTGGAAACACCATATATTTT.

This chain's CDR3 is CATSREAGNPYGYTF. The CDR3 nucleotides read TGTGCCACCAGCAGAGAAGCAGGGAACCCCTATGGCTACACCTTC. This rearrangement joins TRBV15 to TRBJ1-2; D is perhaps TRBD1 (5 bases). Between the trimmed V and J ends, which lost 0 bases and 4 bases, there was a span of 12 bases. This CDR3 has 15 residues. Looked up from germline, CDR1 is LNHNV and CDR2 is YYDKDF (reference sequence).

The chain has TRBV6-5 and TRBJ1-1; 9 nucleotides agree with TRBD1. Germline trimming cut 6 bases from V and 8 bases from J; bases unmatched to any gene: 4. CDR1 MNHEY and CDR2 SVGAGI come from the germline V gene. The CDR3 loop spans 12 amino acids. The CDR3 sequence is CASRKGQGEAFF. CDR3 bases: TGTGCCAGCAGAAAGGGACAGGGAGAAGCTTTCTTT.

The chain carries TRBV3-1 (or the pseudogene TRBV3-2) and TRBJ2-7; 7 positions agree with TRBD1. J lost 4 bases, V lost 4 bases, and 10 bases had no gene match. The CDR3 is made up of 15 amino acids. Germline CDR1 reads LGHDT; CDR2 reads YNNKEL (reference sequence). This CDR3 reads CASSRAGTVIYEQYF. CDR3 DNA: TGTGCCAGCAGCCGAGCCGGGACAGTCATTTACGAGCAGTACTTC.

This clone appeared a single time. The chain is built from TRBV6-6 and TRBJ1-6; a weak D match, TRBD1 (6 bases). Per germline, CDR1 MNHNY and CDR2 SVGAGI (reference sequence). The V and J ends lost 7 bases and 7 bases respectively, with 14 bases between them. This CDR3 spans 14 amino acids. The CDR3 sequence is CASIRTGRNSPLHF. As DNA, the CDR3 is TGTGCCAGCATCCGAACAGGGCGGAATTCACCCCTCCACTTT.

The genes are TRBV6-5 and TRBJ2-7; D is unresolved. Trimming took off 6 bases at V and 3 bases at J, with 15 bases between the two ends. Per germline, CDR1 MNHEY and CDR2 SVGAGI. The CDR3 consists of 14 residues. CDR3 protein: CASRAPPPLYEQYF. DNA for the CDR3: TGTGCCAGCAGGGCCCCTCCCCCTCTCTACGAGCAGTACTTC.

The chain links TRBV7-9 to TRBJ1-4; 9 bases are a match to TRBD1. The ends lost 2 bases at V and 8 bases at J; junction bases unmatched: 12. Per germline, CDR1 SEHNR and CDR2 FQNEAQ (reference sequence). This CDR3 region has 17 residues. The CDR3 nucleotides are TGTGCCAGCAGCTTAATGGGCCCTACAGGGGGCCGGGAAAAACTGTTTTTT. Protein: CASSLMGPTGGREKLFF. Full variable domain (rest looked up from reference TRBV7-9 and TRBJ1-4): DTGVSQNPRHKITKRGQNVTFRCDPISEHNRLYWYRQTLGQGPEFLTYFQNEAQLEKSRLLSDRFSAERPKGSFSTLEIQRTEQGDSAMYLCASSLMGPTGGREKLFFGSGTQLSVL.

The chain links TRBV5-1 to TRBJ1-1, with a weak D call TRBD1 (5 bases). The germline gives CDR1 SGHRS, CDR2 YFSETQ. V gave up 0 bases and J gave up 3 bases, with 12 bases separating them. This CDR3 comprises 15 residues. CDR3 in amino acids: CASSLENQGYTEAFF. The CDR3 nucleotides read TGCGCCAGCAGCTTGGAAAATCAGGGCTACACTGAAGCTTTCTTT.

The CDR3 region is CASSQDLLAGGLNEQFF. The CDR3 DNA reads as TGCGCCAGCAGCCAAGACCTACTAGCGGGGGGGCTCAATGAGCAGTTCTTC. The chain recombines TRBV4-1 with TRBJ2-1; the match to TRBD2 covers 13 bases. Germline V gene data show CDR1 as MGHRA and CDR2 as YSYEKL. CDR3 length: 17 residues. J gave up 6 bases and V 0 bases, and 5 bases lay outside the gene matches.

This chain connects TRBV6-5 to TRBJ1-1; a possible D gene is TRBD1 (6 bases). The CDR3 length is 13 residues. Germline V gene data show CDR1 as MNHEY and CDR2 as SVGAGI. With 7 bases removed from V and 4 bases from J, the gap between germline ends came to 13 bases. CDR3 nucleotide sequence: TGTGCCAGCATTCTACAGGGAACCACTGAAGCTTTCTTT. This sequence encodes CASILQGTTEAFF.

The chain recombines TRBV6-2 or TRBV6-3 with TRBJ1-3, with D tentatively TRBD1 (5 bases). V lost 4 bases and J 2 bases, leaving 12 bases between the germline ends. This CDR3 spans 15 amino acids. CDR1 is MNHEY and CDR2 is SVGEGT in the germline V gene. CDR3 in DNA: TGTGCCAGCAGTTTATATCCAGGGACTGGAAACACCATATATTTT. Protein sequence: CASSLYPGTGNTIYF.

The gene calls are TRBV7-3 and TRBJ2-2, with 14 bases identical to TRBD2. This CDR3 comprises 15 residues. Germline CDR1 reads SGHTA; CDR2 reads FQGTGA. J was trimmed by 7 bases and V by 4 bases; bases with no gene match: 2. The CDR3 loop is CASSSGTSGGGELFF. CDR3 bases: TGTGCCAGCAGCTCCGGGACTAGCGGGGGCGGGGAGCTGTTTTTT.